This T cell receptor (beta chain) was retrieved from a study of T cells in Graves' hyperthyroidism and ophthalmopathy. RNA transcripts yielded amplified TCR beta CDR3 regions. During a first-round RT-PCR of the TCR CDR3, the HTBI primer set was used. Using its own MiXCR run on the multiplex PCR reads, TCRdb lists one record per CDR3 protein. The top ten hold over 25% of the sample, which has about 250,000 distinct CDR3 sequences, 15% seen once. Study-wide results and caveats: It was a median about 7.1 months before onset that the model predicted ophthalmopathy. The authors' 13 V-J model separated ophthalmopathy from stable hyperthyroidism.

This clonotype has a single count. Its antigen is still unknown. Germline CDR1 reads MNHEY; CDR2 reads SVGEGT. V lost 5 bases, J lost 8 bases, and 10 bases lay in between. CDR3 length: 13 amino acids. Newly diagnosed hyperthyroidism patients aged 18 to 65 years had disease lasting under 2 months. The chain links TRBV6-2 or TRBV6-3 to TRBJ1-6; D gene uncertain. The sample was blood. The sequence was obtained from a woman between 45 and 60 years old with Graves' hyperthyroidism that later progressed to Graves' ophthalmopathy. As DNA, the CDR3 is TGTGCCAGCAGTATCAACAGCTATTCACCCCTCCACTTT. Amino acids: CASSINSYSPLHF.